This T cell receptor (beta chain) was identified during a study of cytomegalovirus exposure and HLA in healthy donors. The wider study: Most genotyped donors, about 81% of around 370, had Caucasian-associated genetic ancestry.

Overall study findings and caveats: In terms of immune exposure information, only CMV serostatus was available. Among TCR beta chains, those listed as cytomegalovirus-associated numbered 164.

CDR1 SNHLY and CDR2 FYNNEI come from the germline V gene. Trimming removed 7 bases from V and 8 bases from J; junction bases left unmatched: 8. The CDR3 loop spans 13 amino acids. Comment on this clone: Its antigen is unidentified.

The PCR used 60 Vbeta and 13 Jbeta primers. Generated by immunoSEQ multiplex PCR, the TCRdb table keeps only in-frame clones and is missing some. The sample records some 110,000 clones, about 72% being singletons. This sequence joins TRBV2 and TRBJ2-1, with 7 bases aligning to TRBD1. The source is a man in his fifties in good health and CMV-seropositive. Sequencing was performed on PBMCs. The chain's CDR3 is CASTETGLDEQFF. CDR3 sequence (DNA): TGTGCCAGCACCGAGACAGGGTTGGATGAGCAGTTCTTC.